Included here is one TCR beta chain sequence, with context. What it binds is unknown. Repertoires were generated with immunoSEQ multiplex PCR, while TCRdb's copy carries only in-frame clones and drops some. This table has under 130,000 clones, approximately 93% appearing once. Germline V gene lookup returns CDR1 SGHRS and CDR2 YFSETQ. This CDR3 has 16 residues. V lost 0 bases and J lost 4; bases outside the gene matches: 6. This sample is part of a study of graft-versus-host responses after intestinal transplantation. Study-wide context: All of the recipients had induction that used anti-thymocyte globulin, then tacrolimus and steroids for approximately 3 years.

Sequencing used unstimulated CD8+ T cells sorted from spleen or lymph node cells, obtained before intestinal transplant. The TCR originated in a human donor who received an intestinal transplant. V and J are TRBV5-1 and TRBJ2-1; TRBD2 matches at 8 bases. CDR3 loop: CASSLGTSKSYNEQFF. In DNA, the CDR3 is TGCGCCAGCAGCTTGGGGACTAGCAAGTCTTACAATGAGCAGTTCTTC.